One sample yielded the 5 T cell receptor beta chains listed below, sequenced in a study of blood T cell repertoires in COVID-19. The repertoire was sequenced with immunoSEQ multiplex PCR; TCRdb's copy has only in-frame clones and lacks some. The repertoire consists of about 440,000 clones, with roughly 88% occurring once and the leading ten covering about 0.6%. The specimen sequenced was PBMCs or T cells enriched from blood (not recorded which). These TCRs come from a man younger than 35 who had recovered from COVID-19.

The chain employs TRBV18 and TRBJ1-4, with D unclear. Trimming took 6 bases from V and 8 from J, leaving 19 bases between them. Germline V CDR1 and CDR2: KGHSH, LQKENI. The CDR3 has 15 residues. The CDR3 loop reads CASSRRTVEEEKLFF. The CDR3 DNA reads as TGTGCCAGCTCGCGTAGGACGGTGGAGGAAGAAAAACTGTTTTTT. Supplemented by reference TRBV18 and TRBJ1-4, the full variable domain reads NAGVMQNPRHLVRRRGQEARLRCSPMKGHSHVYWYRQLPEEGLKFMVYLQKENIIDESGMPKERFSAEFPKEGPSILRIQQVVRGDSAAYFCASSRRTVEEEKLFFGSGTQLSVL.

The rearrangement uses TRBV2 and TRBJ1-4; D perhaps matches TRBD1 (6 bases). The CDR3 has 13 residues. Germline CDR1 reads SNHLY; CDR2 reads FYNNEI. Trimming left V 6 bases short and J 8 bases short, with 13 bases between. The CDR3 DNA sequence: TGTGCCAGCAGACACAGGGAGGGGGAAAAACTGTTTTTT. It yields the protein CASRHREGEKLFF.

The chain employs TRBV6-5 and TRBJ1-2; perhaps TRBD1 as D (5 bases). Trimming pared 6 bases from V and 3 bases from J, leaving 11 bases between. The CDR3 spans 13 residues. Germline-derived CDR1 and CDR2 are MNHEY and SVGAGI. DNA for the CDR3: TGTGCCAGCAGCAGGACGGGGGACTATGGCTACACCTTC. Protein product: CASSRTGDYGYTF.

The chain uses TRBV5-1 and TRBJ2-7, with D maybe TRBD2 (6 bases). Trimming removed 5 bases from V and 3 bases from J, with 24 bases in between. The CDR3 loop spans 17 amino acids. Germline CDR1 SGHRS, CDR2 YFSETQ. This chain's CDR3 is CASRGDRQGLTDYEQYF. The CDR3 DNA follows: TGCGCCAGCAGGGGAGATAGACAAGGACTAACGGACTACGAGCAGTACTTC. Looking up the rest from reference TRBV5-1 and TRBJ2-7 gives the full variable domain: KAGVTQTPRYLIKTRGQQVTLSCSPISGHRSVSWYQQTPGQGLQFLFEYFSETQRNKGNFPGRFSGRQFSNSRSEMNVSTLELGDSALYLCASRGDRQGLTDYEQYFGPGTRLTVT.

The chain combines TRBV4-1 with TRBJ1-4; possible D gene TRBD1, 6 bases. The germline V gene encodes CDR1 MGHRA and CDR2 YSYEKL. Trimming stripped 0 bases from V and 17 bases from J, with 19 bases between. This CDR3 spans 14 amino acids. The CDR3 nucleotides read TGCGCCAGCAGCCAAGATGCGGAACCCCGGGACACTTTTTTT. Translation: CASSQDAEPRDTFF.